What follows are 28 T cell receptor beta chains derived from one specimen sequenced in a study of blood T cell repertoires in COVID-19. Produced via immunoSEQ multiplex PCR; TCRdb's table is partial and in-frame only. The table shows 300,000 to 400,000 clones, with roughly 87% occurring only once. The specimen sequenced was peripheral blood. The receptor set was obtained from a man aged 30-40 years with COVID-19, enrolled during active disease.

The chain recombines TRBV7-3 with TRBJ1-2; D is unresolved. Germline-derived CDR1 and CDR2 are SGHTA and FQGTGA. Trimming cost V 5 bases and J 8 bases, with 15 bases left between them. There are 13 residues in the CDR3. The CDR3 is CASSRDKGGGYTF. CDR3 bases: TGTGCCAGCAGCCGCGACAAGGGCGGGGGCTACACCTTC.

The chain couples TRBV4-3 to TRBJ1-1, with D possibly TRBD1 on 5 matching bases. The CDR3 has 15 amino acids. Deletions cut 4 bases from V and 5 bases from J, with 17 bases between. Germline CDR1 and CDR2: LGHNA and YSLEER. CDR3 in amino acids: CASSLLLGGETEAFF. CDR3 nucleotide sequence: TGCGCCAGCAGCCTTCTCCTGGGGGGGGAGACTGAAGCTTTCTTT.

The chain joins TRBV27 to TRBJ2-7, with 8 bases aligning to TRBD1. The CDR3 has 14 residues. After removal of 7 bases from V and 4 bases from J, the junction contained 9 bases not matched to a gene. The germline gives CDR1 MNHEY, CDR2 SMNVEV (reference sequence). The CDR3 DNA reads TGTGCCAGCAAAAGAATCGGACAGGGATACGAGCAGTACTTC. Residues: CASKRIGQGYEQYF.

The rearrangement joins TRBV7-9 to TRBJ2-7, with TRBD1 matching 7 bases. CDR3 length equals 14 residues. The junction had 1 base not matched to a gene; V was cut back by 0 bases and J by 2 bases. Germline V gene lookup returns CDR1 SEHNR and CDR2 FQNEAQ (reference sequence). CDR3 bases: TGTGCCAGCAGCTTAGCGGACAGGACCTACGAGCAGTACTTC. Translation: CASSLADRTYEQYF.

In its sample, this clone was seen once. V usage is TRBV4-3 and J usage is TRBJ2-3; D is perhaps TRBD2 (7 bases). V lost 0 bases to trimming and J lost 1 base, with 29 bases between them. The CDR3 runs to 22 residues. CDR1 and CDR2 (germline): LGHNA, YSLEER. CDR3 residues: CASSQEVLPEGEGQGRTDTQYF. The CDR3 DNA reads as TGCGCCAGCAGCCAAGAGGTTCTCCCAGAGGGGGAGGGCCAAGGTCGCACAGATACGCAGTATTTT.

The J gene is TRBJ2-7, the V gene TRBV15; 8 bases agree with TRBD2. In germline, CDR1 is LNHNV, CDR2 YYDKDF (reference sequence). CDR3 size: 15 residues. V lost 3 bases to trimming and J lost 7 bases; unmatched junction nucleotides: 11. This chain's CDR3 is CATSSGLAEGGEQYF. CDR3 nucleotides: TGTGCCACCAGCAGCGGACTAGCCGAGGGGGGGGAGCAGTACTTC. Complete variable domain (other parts from reference TRBV15 and TRBJ2-7): DAMVIQNPRYQVTQFGKPVTLSCSQTLNHNVMYWYQQKSSQAPKLLFHYYDKDFNNEADTPDNFQSRRPNTSFCFLDIRSPGLGDTAMYLCATSSGLAEGGEQYFGPGTRLTVT.

V and J are TRBV4-1 and TRBJ1-2, with 11 positions matching TRBD1. CDR3 size: 15 residues. The V and J ends lost 3 bases and 8 bases, in that order; junction bases with no gene match: 8. Germline lookup yields CDR1 MGHRA and CDR2 YSYEKL. Here the CDR3 reads CASSQPDRGLRGYTF. In DNA, the CDR3 is TGCGCCAGCAGCCAGCCGGACAGGGGGCTACGGGGCTACACCTTC.

The chain links TRBV5-1 to TRBJ1-1; TRBD1 agrees at 8 bases. Germline V lookup: CDR1 SGHRS, CDR2 YFSETQ. There are 12 residues in the CDR3. The ends lost 4 bases at V and 8 bases at J; junction bases unmatched: 4. The CDR3 sequence is CASSNRDREAFF. CDR3 DNA sequence: TGCGCCAGCAGCAACCGGGACAGGGAAGCTTTCTTT.

This clone has a single count. The chain carries TRBV9 and TRBJ1-5; D is uncertain. Germline V lookup: CDR1 SGDLS, CDR2 YYNGEE. CDR3 length equals 15 residues. Deletions cut 0 bases from V and 3 bases from J, with 10 bases between. The CDR3 reads CASSVGAIDNQPQHF. As DNA, the CDR3 is TGTGCCAGCAGCGTAGGAGCCATTGACAATCAGCCCCAGCATTTT. Complete variable domain (other parts from reference TRBV9 and TRBJ1-5): DSGVTQTPKHLITATGQRVTLRCSPRSGDLSVYWYQQSLDQGLQFLIQYYNGEERAKGNILERFSAQQFPDLHSELNLSSLELGDSALYFCASSVGAIDNQPQHFGDGTRLSIL.

The genes are TRBV6-5 and TRBJ2-3; possibly TRBD2 for D (6 bases). Germline V gene lookup returns CDR1 MNHEY and CDR2 SVGAGI. V dropped 2 bases and J dropped 2 bases, with 8 bases sitting between them. The CDR3 extends over 14 amino acids. CDR3 protein: CASSYGGSTDTQYF. The DNA for the CDR3 is TGTGCCAGCAGTTACGGGGGGTCCACAGATACGCAGTATTTT.

The V and J genes are TRBV18 and TRBJ2-5; a possible D gene is TRBD1 (6 bases). This CDR3 spans 16 amino acids. Germline V gene lookup returns CDR1 KGHSH and CDR2 LQKENI. V was clipped by 6 bases and J by 5 bases, with 22 bases between them. The CDR3 reads CASSPYVQGGEETQYF. The CDR3 region has the DNA TGTGCCAGCTCGCCGTATGTACAGGGCGGAGAGGAGACCCAGTACTTC.

This clone was observed once. The chain uses TRBV10-3 and TRBJ2-1; 11 nucleotides agree with TRBD2. The CDR3 covers 15 residues. The germline CDR1 and CDR2 sequences are ENHRY and SYGVKD. With V trimmed by 8 bases and J by 6 bases, 9 bases remained unmatched. For the CDR3, the DNA is TGTGCCATCTCCCTACTAGCGGGGGTTTCCAATGAGCAGTTCTTC. Translated, it gives CAISLLAGVSNEQFF.

The chain couples TRBV18 to TRBJ1-5; no reliable D call. Germline CDR1 reads KGHSH; CDR2 reads LQKENI. V gave up 5 bases and J gave up 5 bases, with 10 bases separating them. The CDR3 extends over 13 amino acids. The CDR3 region is CASSSGRDQPQHF. CDR3 DNA: TGTGCCAGCTCATCTGGGAGGGATCAGCCCCAGCATTTT. The variable domain in full, completed from reference TRBV18 and TRBJ1-5, reads NAGVMQNPRHLVRRRGQEARLRCSPMKGHSHVYWYRQLPEEGLKFMVYLQKENIIDESGMPKERFSAEFPKEGPSILRIQQVVRGDSAAYFCASSSGRDQPQHFGDGTRLSIL.

This chain links TRBV10-3 with TRBJ2-5; 14 bases are a match to TRBD2. The CDR3 is 18 amino acids. After removal of 3 bases from V and 5 bases from J, the junction contained 11 bases not matched to a gene. Germline V gives CDR1 ENHRY, CDR2 SYGVKD. The CDR3 DNA reads TGTGCCATCAGTGAATCCCAGACTAGCGGGGGGGAATGGGAGACCCAGTACTTC. Translation gives CAISESQTSGGEWETQYF.

The chain has TRBV27 and TRBJ1-2; 11 nucleotides line up with TRBD1. V lost 3 bases, J lost 4 bases, and 7 bases stayed unmatched. This CDR3 is 16 amino acids long. CDR1 MNHEY and CDR2 SMNVEV come from the germline V gene (reference sequence). CDR3 coding DNA: TGTGCCAGCAGTTTTTCCAGGACAGGGGGCATCTATGGCTACACCTTC. As protein: CASSFSRTGGIYGYTF.

This chain connects TRBV27 to TRBJ1-1; D is possibly TRBD1 (6 bases). Trimming cost V 3 bases and J 1 base, with 12 bases left between them. The CDR3 consists of 15 residues. In germline, CDR1 is MNHEY, CDR2 SMNVEV (reference sequence). The DNA of the CDR3 is TGTGCCAGCAGTTTGACAGGATTCAGGAACACTGAAGCTTTCTTT. It specifies CASSLTGFRNTEAFF.

This rearrangement joins TRBV29-1 to TRBJ2-3, with 8 nucleotides matching TRBD2. This CDR3 region has 14 residues. Trimming took 6 bases from V and 1 from J; bases not matched to a gene: 6. The germline gives CDR1 SQVTM, CDR2 ANQGSEA. The CDR3 sequence is CSVRSGGGTDTQYF. The CDR3 DNA follows: TGCAGCGTCCGATCGGGGGGGGGCACAGATACGCAGTATTTT.

V and J are TRBV12-3 or TRBV12-4 and TRBJ1-2; D not certain. The length of the CDR3 is 13 residues. V lost 2 bases and J 4 bases, leaving 8 bases between the germline ends. Written as DNA, the CDR3 is TGTGCCAGCAGTTTAAGGCGGCCCTATGGCTACACCTTC. Protein sequence: CASSLRRPYGYTF.

The J gene is TRBJ1-1, the V gene TRBV5-1; D uncertain. CDR1 is SGHRS, CDR2 YFSETQ, per germline. This CDR3 has 14 residues. Trimming took 0 bases from V and 1 from J, leaving 7 bases between them. The CDR3 nucleotides are TGCGCCAGCAGCTTGGGCCCGGGGAACACTGAAGCTTTCTTT. Its protein product is CASSLGPGNTEAFF.

The chain carries TRBV18 and TRBJ2-3; TRBD1 matches 9 bases. V was clipped by 3 bases and J by 7 bases; unmatched bases: 8. The germline V gene has CDR1 KGHSH and CDR2 LQKENI. CDR3 length equals 15 residues. CDR3: CASSPSGQGLHTQYF. The CDR3 coding sequence is TGTGCCAGCTCACCCTCGGGACAGGGTCTCCATACGCAGTATTTT.

V usage is TRBV9 and J usage is TRBJ1-2, with TRBD1 identical over 7 bases. The CDR3 has 16 residues. V lost 6 bases, J lost 4 bases, and 15 bases stayed unmatched. Germline V lookup: CDR1 SGDLS, CDR2 YYNGEE. CDR3 DNA sequence: TGTGCCAGCAACGCAAAGGTGACAGGGAATTTCTATGGCTACACCTTC. It yields the protein CASNAKVTGNFYGYTF.

The rearrangement uses TRBV19 and TRBJ2-1, with D hard to call. CDR1 and CDR2 (germline): LNHDA, SQIVND (reference sequence). The CDR3 loop spans 16 amino acids. V lost 3 bases, J lost 0 bases, and 12 bases lay in between. This CDR3 is CASSIIAGLSYNEQFF. CDR3 sequence (DNA): TGTGCCAGTAGTATTATCGCAGGCCTCTCCTACAATGAGCAGTTCTTC. The full variable domain, with the rest looked up from reference TRBV19 and TRBJ2-1, is DGGITQSPKYLFRKEGQNVTLSCEQNLNHDAMYWYRQDPGQGLRLIYYSQIVNDFQKGDIAEGYSVSREKKESFPLTVTSAQKNPTAFYLCASSIIAGLSYNEQFFGPGTRLTVL.

This chain connects TRBV29-1 to TRBJ1-2; D is ambiguous. Deletions cut 1 base from V and 7 bases from J, with 13 bases between. Germline CDR1 is SQVTM and CDR2 is ANQGSEA. The CDR3 length is 13 residues. CDR3 sequence (DNA): TGCAGCGTTGAAGGCAGTTCCGTTCGTGGCTACACCTTC. Translation gives CSVEGSSVRGYTF.

The rearrangement uses TRBV27 and TRBJ2-1; D is possibly TRBD1 (6 bases). The germline V and J ends were trimmed by 7 bases and 6 bases, with 10 bases remaining between them. The CDR3 spans 12 residues. Germline CDR1 MNHEY, CDR2 SMNVEV (reference sequence). The CDR3: CASNRVPNEQFF. The CDR3 nucleotides are TGTGCCAGCAACAGGGTGCCCAATGAGCAGTTCTTC.

This chain connects TRBV9 to TRBJ2-2; TRBD2 aligns across 7 bases. Per the germline V gene, CDR1 is SGDLS and CDR2 is YYNGEE. The CDR3 has 14 amino acids. J was trimmed by 6 bases and V by 4 bases; bases with no gene match: 6. The CDR3 region is CASSPSGRAGELFF. In DNA form, the CDR3 reads TGTGCCAGCAGCCCATCGGGGAGGGCCGGGGAGCTGTTTTTT.

This chain joins TRBV7-8 and TRBJ2-5, with 8 bases lining up with TRBD2. The CDR3 is 16 residues long. CDR1 SGHVS and CDR2 FQNEAQ come from the germline V gene. Trimming took 1 base from V and 5 from J; bases not matched to a gene: 9. CDR3 amino acids: CASSLGSGGRTETQYF. CDR3 sequence (DNA): TGTGCCAGCAGCTTAGGATCGGGGGGGCGCACGGAGACCCAGTACTTC.

The gene calls are TRBV5-1 and TRBJ2-7; 10 bases agree with TRBD1. V shed 3 bases and J 6 bases; nucleotides not matched to a gene: 9. This CDR3 region has 15 residues. CDR1 and CDR2 (germline): SGHRS, YFSETQ. CDR3 protein: CASSSPGQGRTEQYF. Here the CDR3 DNA reads TGCGCCAGCAGCTCTCCGGGACAGGGGAGGACCGAGCAGTACTTC.

The chain carries TRBV5-4 and TRBJ2-7; D remains ambiguous. Trimming took 4 bases from V and 6 from J, leaving 17 bases between them. Germline V gene lookup returns CDR1 SGHNT and CDR2 YYREEE (reference sequence). The CDR3 extends over 14 amino acids. The CDR3 region has the DNA TGTGCCAGCAGCCTGCCGGTTAGCTCTGGCGAGCAGTACTTC. Its translation is CASSLPVSSGEQYF.